This TCR beta chain was documented in a study of blood T cells in healthy people across ages. Study conclusions and caveats: TCR beta diversity, measured per million T cells, fell in a roughly linear way with age. CMV status of donors was not determined, possibly confounding expanded clonotype changes.

V dropped 2 bases and J dropped 10 bases, with 12 bases sitting between them. The CDR3 has 12 residues. From germline, CDR1 is SGHRS and CDR2 YFSETQ. The second PCR ran roughly 7 to 12 cycles with a sample-barcoded 5' primer and J-beta primers. Tags on each cDNA molecule came from a template-switch adaptor with 12 random nucleotides. Each of the samples gave a minimum of 2.5 million paired-end reads that contained CDR3. TCRdb redid the calling of the 5' RACE reads with MiXCR, one entry per CDR3 protein. The repertoire holds around 1.5 million distinct CDR3 sequences, with 59% as singletons. As to this clonotype: Its antigen remains unknown.

Sequenced sample: blood. This TCR came from a man aged 18 to 35 in good health. The V and J genes are TRBV5-1 and TRBJ1-1; TRBD1 is a possible D gene (6 bases). The CDR3 is CASSLGGSAAFF. The CDR3 nucleotides are TGCGCCAGCAGCTTAGGGGGGTCGGCAGCTTTCTTT.